A selection of T cell receptor beta chains follows, all from one sample in a study of patients and donors after allogeneic stem cell transplantation. TCRdb re-analysed the RT-PCR reads in MiXCR, keeping a single row per CDR3 protein. This sample has roughly 940,000 distinct CDR3 sequences, with roughly 18% found just once. Input material: blood, either unsorted or a sorted T cell fraction (not recorded which). The receptors were gathered from a human donor who was either an allogeneic HSCT recipient or a stem cell or donor lymphocyte infusion donor (not recorded which). It is not recorded whose cells these are; they may come from a transplant donor. Both conserved end residues are part of each CDR3. Fields, in order: CDR3 protein, CDR3 DNA, J gene, clone size, V gene, D gene. The D gene is left open where the match is weak. Clone size is given for some rows only: seen once, a few or many times, or a class if the clone is expanded.

CDR3 protein: CATNSGRNYNEQFF
CDR3 DNA: TGTGCCACTAATAGCGGGAGGAACTACAATGAGCAGTTCTTC
J gene: TRBJ2-1
clone size: few
V gene: TRBV10-3
D gene: TRBD2

CDR3 protein: CASSSGTAAFF
CDR3 DNA: TGTGCCAGCAGCTCCGGGACGGCAGCTTTCTTT
J gene: TRBJ1-1
clone size: few
V gene: TRBV11-2
D gene: NA

CDR3 protein: CSVVARVGNTEAFF
CDR3 DNA: TGCAGCGTTGTTGCGAGGGTGGGGAACACTGAAGCTTTCTTT
J gene: TRBJ1-1
clone size: few
V gene: TRBV29-1
D gene: NA

CDR3 protein: CASSTVLGLGEKLFF
CDR3 DNA: TGTGCCAGCAGCACTGTGTTGGGGCTTGGTGAAAAACTGTTTTTT
J gene: TRBJ1-4
clone size: NA
V gene: TRBV6-1
D gene: NA

CDR3 protein: CASSQEGGLQDTQYF
CDR3 DNA: TGTGCCAGCAGCCAAGAAGGGGGTTTGCAGGATACGCAGTATTTT
J gene: TRBJ2-3
clone size: few
V gene: TRBV3-1
D gene: NA

CDR3 protein: CASSLLRQGAGEQYF
CDR3 DNA: TGTGCCAGCAGTTTACTTCGACAGGGGGCAGGGGAGCAGTACTTC
J gene: TRBJ2-7
clone size: few
V gene: TRBV27
D gene: TRBD1

CDR3 protein: CSASSPGRSGANVLTF
CDR3 DNA: TGCAGTGCTAGTAGCCCAGGCCGCTCTGGGGCCAACGTCCTGACTTTC
J gene: TRBJ2-6
clone size: NA
V gene: TRBV20-1
D gene: NA

CDR3 protein: CASSFDRGSGTEAFF
CDR3 DNA: TGTGCCAGCAGCTTTGACAGGGGGTCGGGCACTGAAGCTTTCTTT
J gene: TRBJ1-1
clone size: NA
V gene: TRBV7-2
D gene: TRBD1

CDR3 protein: CASSQSGAGDEQYF
CDR3 DNA: TGTGCCAGCAGCCAATCCGGGGCCGGGGACGAGCAGTACTTC
J gene: TRBJ2-7
clone size: many
V gene: TRBV4-2
D gene: NA

CDR3 protein: CASSQGPKGGGYGYTF
CDR3 DNA: TGCGCCAGCAGCCAAGGACCGAAGGGCGGGGGCTATGGCTACACCTTC
J gene: TRBJ1-2
clone size: NA
V gene: TRBV4-3
D gene: NA

CDR3 protein: CASSPIGGGRRNEQFF
CDR3 DNA: TGCGCCAGCAGCCCAATTGGAGGGGGAAGGAGGAATGAGCAGTTCTTC
J gene: TRBJ2-1
clone size: NA
V gene: TRBV5-1
D gene: NA

CDR3 protein: CASSQVGRGHQETQYF
CDR3 DNA: TGTGCCAGCAGCCAAGTTGGACGGGGGCACCAAGAGACCCAGTACTTC
J gene: TRBJ2-5
clone size: NA
V gene: TRBV4-2
D gene: NA

CDR3 protein: CASSLEAGPQETQYF
CDR3 DNA: TGTGCCAGCAGTTTAGAGGCAGGCCCACAAGAGACCCAGTACTTC
J gene: TRBJ2-5
clone size: few
V gene: TRBV12-3/TRBV12-4
D gene: NA

CDR3 protein: CASSRGDRGSYNEQFF
CDR3 DNA: TGTGCCAGCAGCAGAGGGGACAGGGGTTCCTACAATGAGCAGTTCTTC
J gene: TRBJ2-1
clone size: few
V gene: TRBV7-9
D gene: TRBD1

CDR3 protein: CASSLSRTGTYEQYF
CDR3 DNA: TGCGCCAGCAGCTTATCCAGGACAGGGACCTACGAGCAGTACTTC
J gene: TRBJ2-7
clone size: NA
V gene: TRBV5-1
D gene: TRBD1

CDR3 protein: CASSQGAGEETQYF
CDR3 DNA: TGTGCCAGCAGCCAAGGGGCGGGCGAAGAGACCCAGTACTTC
J gene: TRBJ2-5
clone size: few
V gene: TRBV4-2
D gene: NA

CDR3 protein: CASRGYTGSLPQHF
CDR3 DNA: TGTGCCAGCAGAGGATACACCGGGAGTCTTCCCCAGCATTTT
J gene: TRBJ1-5
clone size: few
V gene: TRBV6-2/TRBV6-3
D gene: NA

CDR3 protein: CASSQSDTDTQYF
CDR3 DNA: TGTGCCAGCAGCCAGTCTGACACAGATACGCAGTATTTT
J gene: TRBJ2-3
clone size: NA
V gene: TRBV3-1
D gene: NA